This entry lists 26 T cell receptor beta chains sequenced from one sample in a study of blood T cell repertoires in COVID-19. Measured with immunoSEQ multiplex PCR; TCRdb has only the in-frame clones, and not every one. Of approximately 200,000 clones in the sample, roughly 89% are singletons; the top ten hold 10%. Material for sequencing was PBMCs or T cells enriched from blood (not recorded which). Every receptor here comes from a man between 18 and 29 years old with acute COVID-19.

V and J are TRBV7-8 and TRBJ2-3; 12 bases are shared with TRBD2. This CDR3 contains 17 residues. The V gene's germline CDR1 is SGHVS and CDR2 FQNEAQ. The ends lost 1 base at V and 6 bases at J; junction bases unmatched: 8. The CDR3 DNA sequence: TGTGCCAGCAGCTTAGGTGCGACTAGCGGGAGTAGGGATACGCAGTATTTT. Amino acids: CASSLGATSGSRDTQYF.

The gene calls are TRBV15 and TRBJ1-4; D perhaps matches TRBD1 (5 bases). Trimming shortened V by 0 bases and J by 7 bases, and 15 bases separated the two germline ends. CDR3 size: 16 residues. The germline V gene has CDR1 LNHNV and CDR2 YYDKDF (reference sequence). CDR3 loop: CATSRDLAGIGEKLFF. In DNA form, the CDR3 reads TGTGCCACCAGCAGAGATCTGGCAGGGATAGGTGAAAAACTGTTTTTT.

This clone was seen a handful of times. This chain links TRBV6-1 with TRBJ2-1, with 8 bases matching TRBD2. The germline gives CDR1 MNHNS, CDR2 SASEGT. This CDR3 contains 16 residues. Trimming at V came to 4 bases and at J to 3 bases, leaving 8 bases not matched to a gene. CDR3 protein: CASSGSLAGHYNEQFF. The DNA of the CDR3 is TGTGCCAGCAGTGGATCCCTAGCGGGCCACTACAATGAGCAGTTCTTC.

The J gene is TRBJ1-1, the V gene TRBV6-4; TRBD1 might be the D (5 bases). CDR1 and CDR2 (germline): MRHNA, SNTAGT. V gave up 0 bases and J gave up 10 bases, with 9 bases separating them. The CDR3 contains 12 residues. CDR3 protein: CASSDSGGVAFF. The DNA for the CDR3 is TGTGCCAGCAGTGACTCCGGGGGTGTAGCTTTCTTT.

This rearrangement joins TRBV2 to TRBJ1-2, with D perhaps TRBD1 (6 bases). The CDR3 totals 13 residues. Per the germline V gene, CDR1 is SNHLY and CDR2 is FYNNEI. Trimming removed 5 bases at V and 1 base at J, with 8 bases between. The CDR3 reads CASSLQGNYGYTF. In nucleotides, the CDR3 is TGTGCCAGCAGTCTACAGGGTAACTATGGCTACACCTTC.

Here the CDR3 reads CASRYPGQITEAFF. The CDR3, as DNA: TGTGCCAGCAGATACCCGGGACAGATCACTGAAGCTTTCTTT. This rearrangement joins TRBV6-2 or TRBV6-3 to TRBJ1-1; 7 bases are shared with TRBD1. The germline CDR1 and CDR2 sequences are MNHEY and SVGEGT. The CDR3 spans 14 residues. V lost 6 bases, J lost 4 bases, and 8 bases stayed unmatched.

J is TRBJ1-5 and V is TRBV19; D possibly corresponds to TRBD1 (5 bases). The CDR3 consists of 14 residues. Trimming left V 2 bases short and J 7 bases short, with 12 bases between. The germline CDR1 and CDR2 sequences are LNHDA and SQIVND (reference sequence). This CDR3 reads CASSITGGWQPQHF. CDR3 bases: TGTGCCAGTAGTATAACGGGGGGGTGGCAGCCCCAGCATTTT.

The chain joins TRBV4-1 to TRBJ2-7, with D possibly being TRBD1 (6 bases). Germline CDR1 is MGHRA and CDR2 is YSYEKL. The CDR3 length is 13 residues. Between the trimmed V and J ends, which lost 4 bases and 5 bases, there was a span of 12 bases. The CDR3 spells CASSPVQGHEQYF. In DNA form, the CDR3 reads TGCGCCAGCAGCCCCGTACAGGGCCACGAGCAGTACTTC.

This chain connects TRBV19 to TRBJ1-2; 12 nucleotides line up with TRBD1. V lost 5 bases, J lost 1 base, and 8 bases stayed unmatched. Germline V CDR1 and CDR2: LNHDA, SQIVND (reference sequence). The CDR3 is made up of 17 amino acids. CDR3: CASSGFGTGGGNYGYTF. CDR3 nucleotides: TGTGCCAGTAGTGGATTCGGGACAGGGGGCGGTAACTATGGCTACACCTTC.

The V call is TRBV7-3, the J call TRBJ2-1; a possible D gene is TRBD2 (6 bases). This CDR3 contains 14 residues. Trimming pared 2 bases from V and 5 bases from J, leaving 10 bases between. CDR1 and CDR2 from the germline V gene are SGHTA and FQGTGA. CDR3 coding DNA: TGTGCCAGCAGCTTACCGGGAGCGAACAATGAGCAGTTCTTC. Its protein is CASSLPGANNEQFF.

The chain couples TRBV6-5 to TRBJ1-2, with 7 positions matching TRBD1. The length of the CDR3 is 14 residues. Germline CDR1 MNHEY, CDR2 SVGAGI. Losses at the gene ends were 5 bases for V and 1 base for J; bases not matched to a gene: 4. In DNA, the CDR3 is TGTGCCAGCAGTCACGGGGACAGTAACTATGGCTACACCTTC. Translating gives CASSHGDSNYGYTF.

The chain recombines TRBV6-4 with TRBJ2-3; maybe TRBD2 (6 bases). This CDR3 is 15 amino acids long. Germline V gene lookup returns CDR1 MRHNA and CDR2 SNTAGT. V lost 11 bases and J lost 2, with 20 bases in between. The chain's CDR3 is CAPDGVSGPTDTQYF. The DNA of the CDR3 is TGTGCCCCAGATGGGGTTAGCGGCCCCACAGATACGCAGTATTTT.

The genes are TRBV9 and TRBJ1-1; D not certain. V lost 4 bases to trimming and J lost 5 bases, with 15 bases between them. CDR3 length: 14 residues. The germline gives CDR1 SGDLS, CDR2 YYNGEE. CDR3 loop: CASSLSEGLTEAFF. The CDR3 region has the DNA TGTGCCAGCAGCCTATCGGAGGGCTTAACTGAAGCTTTCTTT.

The chain links TRBV3-1 (or the pseudogene TRBV3-2) to TRBJ2-3; D not certain. The germline gives CDR1 LGHDT, CDR2 YNNKEL (reference sequence). Trimming left V 0 bases short and J 4 bases short, with 11 bases between. The CDR3 loop spans 15 amino acids. CDR3 DNA: TGTGCCAGCAGCCAAGATCCCAACCCGGCAGATACGCAGTATTTT. Its protein product is CASSQDPNPADTQYF.

The V gene is TRBV28, the J gene TRBJ2-7, with D possibly being TRBD2 (5 bases). Trimming shortened V by 6 bases and J by 6 bases, and 18 bases separated the two germline ends. The CDR3 spans 14 residues. Germline loops: CDR1 MDHEN, CDR2 SYDVKM. CDR3 region: CASSSDGVMSEQYF. The CDR3 nucleotides read TGTGCCAGCAGCTCGGACGGGGTGATGAGCGAGCAGTACTTC.

This chain uses TRBV14 with TRBJ2-1; 7 bases line up with TRBD2. Germline CDR1 SGHDN, CDR2 FVKESK. The CDR3 covers 13 residues. V trimming: 4 bases; J trimming: 7 bases; junction bases outside the gene matches: 4. The CDR3 DNA sequence: TGTGCCAGCAGCCTGGGACTATCTAATGAGCAGTTCTTC. This gives the protein CASSLGLSNEQFF.

The V call is TRBV29-1, the J call TRBJ2-5; weak D call: TRBD2 (5 bases). Germline assignment: CDR1 SQVTM and CDR2 ANQGSEA. This CDR3 comprises 12 residues. V was trimmed by 3 bases and J by 11 bases, leaving 16 bases between them. The CDR3: CSVDVDSEAQYF. The CDR3 coding sequence is TGCAGCGTTGACGTGGACTCCGAGGCTCAGTACTTC.

The J gene is TRBJ1-1, the V gene TRBV28, with D unclear. The CDR3 has 15 amino acids. In germline, CDR1 is MDHEN, CDR2 SYDVKM. V was cut by 4 bases and J by 1 base, with 13 bases left in between. CDR3 loop: CASSSDTDSNTEAFF. DNA of the CDR3: TGTGCCAGCAGTTCCGATACGGACTCGAACACTGAAGCTTTCTTT. The whole variable domain, remainder taken from reference TRBV28 and TRBJ1-1, is DVKVTQSSRYLVKRTGEKVFLECVQDMDHENMFWYRQDPGLGLRLIYFSYDVKMKEKGDIPEGYSVSREKKERFSLILESASTNQTSMYLCASSSDTDSNTEAFFGQGTRLTVV.

The chain uses TRBV9 and TRBJ1-1, with D perhaps matching TRBD1 (6 bases). The CDR3 has 14 amino acids. Between the trimmed V and J ends, which lost 2 bases and 1 base, there was a span of 9 bases. From germline, CDR1 is SGDLS and CDR2 YYNGEE. The chain's CDR3 is CASSVGAGNTEAFF. The CDR3, as DNA: TGTGCCAGCAGCGTGGGGGCTGGGAACACTGAAGCTTTCTTT.

The chain joins TRBV28 to TRBJ2-7; 8 bases map to TRBD1. CDR1 is MDHEN and CDR2 is SYDVKM in the germline V gene. The V gene end was trimmed by 5 bases and the J gene end by 1 base; junction bases not matched to a gene: 7. The CDR3 sequence is 15 residues long. CDR3 sequence reads: CASSPRTGRSYEQYF. For the CDR3, the DNA is TGTGCCAGCAGTCCTCGGACAGGGAGGTCCTACGAGCAGTACTTC.

The chain joins TRBV11-3 to TRBJ1-5; no definite D call. The V gene's germline CDR1 is SGHNT and CDR2 YENEEA. Between the trimmed V and J ends, which lost 3 bases and 4 bases, there was a span of 7 bases. CDR3 length equals 13 residues. The CDR3 reads CASSLAANQPQHF. As DNA, the CDR3 is TGTGCCAGCAGCTTGGCAGCGAATCAGCCCCAGCATTTT.

This clone was seen only a few times. The chain couples TRBV10-3 to TRBJ2-7, with D tentatively TRBD2 (6 bases). CDR1 and CDR2 (germline): ENHRY, SYGVKD. The V and J ends lost 0 bases and 0 bases respectively, with 9 bases between them. The CDR3 covers 15 residues. CDR3 sequence (DNA): TGTGCCATCAGTGAGTCGGAGGAGGGCTCCTACGAGCAGTACTTC. This sequence encodes CAISESEEGSYEQYF.

The J gene is TRBJ1-4, the V gene TRBV6-5; 9 nucleotides align to TRBD1. This CDR3 has 14 residues. The V gene end was trimmed by 6 bases and the J gene end by 8 bases; junction bases not matched to a gene: 7. Germline CDR1 is MNHEY and CDR2 is SVGAGI. CDR3 in amino acids: CASRGTGIREKLFF. In DNA form, the CDR3 reads TGTGCCAGCAGAGGGACAGGGATCCGGGAAAAACTGTTTTTT.

The V gene is TRBV6-5, the J gene TRBJ2-4, with D possibly TRBD1 on 7 matching bases. The CDR3 covers 16 residues. Germline CDR1 is MNHEY and CDR2 is SVGAGI. The ends were cut back, 2 bases at V and 5 bases at J, with 16 bases in the middle. The CDR3 sequence is CASSYRGRGTQNIQYF. The CDR3 DNA reads TGTGCCAGCAGTTACAGGGGGCGCGGGACCCAAAACATTCAGTACTTC.

The rearrangement links TRBV3-1 (or the pseudogene TRBV3-2) to TRBJ1-4; D gene uncertain. The CDR3 runs to 13 residues. Deletions cut 1 base from V and 15 bases from J, with 15 bases between. The germline V gene has CDR1 LGHDT and CDR2 YNNKEL (reference sequence). The CDR3 nucleotides are TGTGCCAGCAGCCAAGGCCCATCTCCCGGAGTGTTTTTT. Residues: CASSQGPSPGVFF.

The rearrangement joins TRBV2 to TRBJ2-5, with D possibly matching TRBD2 (5 bases). Deletions cut 4 bases from V and 3 bases from J, with 9 bases between. CDR1 is SNHLY, CDR2 FYNNEI, per germline. The CDR3 spans 13 residues. The CDR3 nucleotides are TGTGCCAGCAGTGGGGCAGCGGAAGAGACCCAGTACTTC. This gives the protein CASSGAAEETQYF.